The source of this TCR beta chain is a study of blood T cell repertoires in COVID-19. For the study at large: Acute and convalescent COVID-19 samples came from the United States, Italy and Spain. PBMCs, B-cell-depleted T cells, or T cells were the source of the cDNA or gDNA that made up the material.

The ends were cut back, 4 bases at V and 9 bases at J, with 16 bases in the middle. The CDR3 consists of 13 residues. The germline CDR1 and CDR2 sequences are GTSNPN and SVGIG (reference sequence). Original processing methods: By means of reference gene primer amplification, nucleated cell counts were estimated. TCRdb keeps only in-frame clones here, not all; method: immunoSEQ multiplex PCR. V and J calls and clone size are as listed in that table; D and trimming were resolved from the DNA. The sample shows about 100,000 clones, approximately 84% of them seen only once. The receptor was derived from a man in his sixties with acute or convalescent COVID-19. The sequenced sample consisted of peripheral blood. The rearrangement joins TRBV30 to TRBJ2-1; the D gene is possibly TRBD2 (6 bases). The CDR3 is CAWTGTRVTEQFF. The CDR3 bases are TGTGCCTGGACCGGGACTCGAGTGACTGAGCAGTTCTTC.